This TCR beta chain was identified during a study of T cell responses to AZD1222 COVID-19 vaccine. The CDR3 is made up of 16 amino acids. Germline CDR1 reads KGHSH; CDR2 reads LQKENI. V lost 6 bases, J lost 4 bases, and 19 bases lay in between. TCRdb keeps only in-frame clones here, not all; method: immunoSEQ multiplex PCR. The table includes about 120,000 clones, just over 90% detected once. Sequenced here: peripheral blood, sampled 28 days after the second AZD1222 dose. V usage is TRBV18 and J usage is TRBJ1-3; D uncertain. The TCR comes from an adult who received the AZD1222 COVID-19 vaccine. In DNA form, the CDR3 reads TGTGCCAGCTCGTATATGGCAGGTGATGACGGAAACACCATATATTTT. This encodes CASSYMAGDDGNTIYF.